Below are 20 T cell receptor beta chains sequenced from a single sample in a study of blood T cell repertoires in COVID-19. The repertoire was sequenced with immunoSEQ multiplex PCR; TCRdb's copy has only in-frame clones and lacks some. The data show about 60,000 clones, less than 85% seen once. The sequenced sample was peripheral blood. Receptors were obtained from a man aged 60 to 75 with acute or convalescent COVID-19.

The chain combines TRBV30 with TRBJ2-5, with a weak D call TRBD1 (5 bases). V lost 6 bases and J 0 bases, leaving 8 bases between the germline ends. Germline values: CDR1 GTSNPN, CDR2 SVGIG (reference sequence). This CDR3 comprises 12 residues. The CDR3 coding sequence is TGTGCCTGCCGACAGTACCAAGAGACCCAGTACTTC. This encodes CACRQYQETQYF. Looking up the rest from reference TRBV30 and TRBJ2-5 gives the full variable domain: SQTIHQWPATLVQPVGSPLSLECTVEGTSNPNLYWYRQAAGRGLQLLFYSVGIGQISSEVPQNLSASRPQDRQFILSSKKLLLSDSGFYLCACRQYQETQYFGPGTRLLVL.

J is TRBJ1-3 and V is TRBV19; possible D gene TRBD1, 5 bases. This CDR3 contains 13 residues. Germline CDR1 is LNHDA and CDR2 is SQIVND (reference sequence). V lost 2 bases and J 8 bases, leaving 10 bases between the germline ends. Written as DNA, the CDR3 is TGTGCCAGTAGTATATCCAGGGATGACACCATATATTTT. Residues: CASSISRDDTIYF. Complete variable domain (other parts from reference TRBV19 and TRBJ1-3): DGGITQSPKYLFRKEGQNVTLSCEQNLNHDAMYWYRQDPGQGLRLIYYSQIVNDFQKGDIAEGYSVSREKKESFPLTVTSAQKNPTAFYLCASSISRDDTIYFGEGSWLTVV.

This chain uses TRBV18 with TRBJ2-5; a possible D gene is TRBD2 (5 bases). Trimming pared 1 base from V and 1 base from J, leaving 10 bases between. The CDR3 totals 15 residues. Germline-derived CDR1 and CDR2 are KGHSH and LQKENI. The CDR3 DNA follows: TGTGCCAGCTCACCACGACGGGAAATCCAAGAGACCCAGTACTTC. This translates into CASSPRREIQETQYF.

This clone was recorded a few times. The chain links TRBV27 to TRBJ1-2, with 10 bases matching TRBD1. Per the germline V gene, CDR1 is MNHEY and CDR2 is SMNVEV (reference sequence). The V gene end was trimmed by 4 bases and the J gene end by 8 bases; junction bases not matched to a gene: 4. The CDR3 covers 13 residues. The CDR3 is CASSSDRGQGYTF. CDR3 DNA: TGTGCCAGCAGTTCAGACAGGGGGCAAGGCTACACCTTC.

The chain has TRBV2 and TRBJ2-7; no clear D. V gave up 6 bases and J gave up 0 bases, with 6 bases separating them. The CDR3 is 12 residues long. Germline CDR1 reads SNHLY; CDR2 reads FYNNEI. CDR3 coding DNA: TGTGCCAGCAGGTACTTCTCCTACGAGCAGTACTTC. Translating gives CASRYFSYEQYF.

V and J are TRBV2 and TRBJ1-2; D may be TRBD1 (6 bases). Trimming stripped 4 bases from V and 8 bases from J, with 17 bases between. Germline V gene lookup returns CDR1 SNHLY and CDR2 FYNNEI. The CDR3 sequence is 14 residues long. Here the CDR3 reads CASSAQNRAGGYTF. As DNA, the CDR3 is TGTGCCAGCAGTGCCCAGAACAGGGCCGGAGGCTACACCTTC.

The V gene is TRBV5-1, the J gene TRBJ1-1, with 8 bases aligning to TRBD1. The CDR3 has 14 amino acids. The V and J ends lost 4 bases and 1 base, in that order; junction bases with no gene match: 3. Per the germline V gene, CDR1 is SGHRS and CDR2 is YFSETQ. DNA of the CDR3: TGCGCCAGCAGCCCAGGGGGCGCGAACACTGAAGCTTTCTTT. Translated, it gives CASSPGGANTEAFF. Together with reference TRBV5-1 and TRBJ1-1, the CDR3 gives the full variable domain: KAGVTQTPRYLIKTRGQQVTLSCSPISGHRSVSWYQQTPGQGLQFLFEYFSETQRNKGNFPGRFSGRQFSNSRSEMNVSTLELGDSALYLCASSPGGANTEAFFGQGTRLTVV.

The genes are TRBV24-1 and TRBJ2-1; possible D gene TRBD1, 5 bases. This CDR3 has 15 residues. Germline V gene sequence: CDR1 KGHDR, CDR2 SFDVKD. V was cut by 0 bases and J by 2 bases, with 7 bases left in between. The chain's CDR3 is CATSDLDRAYNEQFF. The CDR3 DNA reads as TGTGCCACCAGTGATTTGGACAGAGCCTACAATGAGCAGTTCTTC.

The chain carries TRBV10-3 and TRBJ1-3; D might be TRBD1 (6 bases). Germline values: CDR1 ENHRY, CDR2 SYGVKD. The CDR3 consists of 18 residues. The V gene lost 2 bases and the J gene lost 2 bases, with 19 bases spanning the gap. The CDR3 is CAISEGPQQGVPGNTIYF. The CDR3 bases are TGTGCCATCAGTGAGGGTCCACAACAGGGAGTCCCTGGAAACACCATATATTTT.

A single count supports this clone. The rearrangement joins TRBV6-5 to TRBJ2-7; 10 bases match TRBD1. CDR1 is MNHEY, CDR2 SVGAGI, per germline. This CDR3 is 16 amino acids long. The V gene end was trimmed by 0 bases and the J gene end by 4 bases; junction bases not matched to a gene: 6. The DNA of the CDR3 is TGTGCCAGCAGTTACTCGAGTGGACAGGGGGATTACGAGCAGTACTTC. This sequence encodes CASSYSSGQGDYEQYF.

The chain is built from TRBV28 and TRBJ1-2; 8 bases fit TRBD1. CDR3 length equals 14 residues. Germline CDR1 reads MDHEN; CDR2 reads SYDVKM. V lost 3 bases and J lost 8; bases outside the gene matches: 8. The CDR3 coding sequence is TGTGCCAGCAGTTTGGAGCAGGGGGCTCGAGGCTACACCTTC. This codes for CASSLEQGARGYTF.

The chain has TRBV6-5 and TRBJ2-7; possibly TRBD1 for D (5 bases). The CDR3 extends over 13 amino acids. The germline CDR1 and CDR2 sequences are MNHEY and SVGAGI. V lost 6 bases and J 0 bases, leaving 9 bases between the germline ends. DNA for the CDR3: TGTGCCAGCAGGGGCGACAGCTCCTACGAGCAGTACTTC. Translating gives CASRGDSSYEQYF.

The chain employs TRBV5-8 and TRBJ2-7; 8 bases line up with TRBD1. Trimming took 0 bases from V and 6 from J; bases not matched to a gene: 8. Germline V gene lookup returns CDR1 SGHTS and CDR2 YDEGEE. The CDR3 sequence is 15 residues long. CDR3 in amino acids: CASSLAGQGFGEQYF. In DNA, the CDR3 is TGTGCCAGCAGCTTGGCCGGACAGGGATTTGGCGAGCAGTACTTC.

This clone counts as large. Here the CDR3 reads CASSRQISNQPQHF. The CDR3 DNA reads as TGTGCCAGCAGCCGACAGATTAGCAATCAGCCCCAGCATTTT. This chain connects TRBV27 to TRBJ1-5; D is possibly TRBD1 (5 bases). This CDR3 has 14 residues. Germline values: CDR1 MNHEY, CDR2 SMNVEV (reference sequence). The V gene lost 6 bases and the J gene lost 0 bases, with 9 bases spanning the gap.

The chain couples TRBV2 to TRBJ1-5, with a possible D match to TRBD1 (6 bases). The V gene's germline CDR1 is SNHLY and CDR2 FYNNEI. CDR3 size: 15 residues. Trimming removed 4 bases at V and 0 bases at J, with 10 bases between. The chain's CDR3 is CASSVDSSSNQPQHF. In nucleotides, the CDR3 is TGTGCCAGCAGTGTGGACAGCTCTAGCAATCAGCCCCAGCATTTT. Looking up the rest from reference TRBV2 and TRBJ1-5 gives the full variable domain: EPEVTQTPSHQVTQMGQEVILRCVPISNHLYFYWYRQILGQKVEFLVSFYNNEISEKSEIFDDQFSVERPDGSNFTLKIRSTKLEDSAMYFCASSVDSSSNQPQHFGDGTRLSIL.

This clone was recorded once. The DNA for the CDR3 is TGTGCCAGCAGACCTTCATTAGGAGGTAGCCCCAAGAACGAGCAGTACGTC. Protein: CASRPSLGGSPKNEQYV. The chain links TRBV6-2 or TRBV6-3 to TRBJ2-7; possible D gene TRBD2, 5 bases. The CDR3 spans 17 residues. The germline gives CDR1 MNHEY, CDR2 SVGEGT. V lost 6 bases and J lost 5, with 26 bases in between.

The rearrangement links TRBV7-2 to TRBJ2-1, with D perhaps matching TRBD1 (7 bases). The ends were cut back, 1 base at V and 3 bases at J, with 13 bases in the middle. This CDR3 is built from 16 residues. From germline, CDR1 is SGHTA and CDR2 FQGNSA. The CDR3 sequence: CASSLGGAGGYNEQFF. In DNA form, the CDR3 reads TGTGCCAGCAGCTTAGGGGGGGCAGGGGGCTACAATGAGCAGTTCTTC.

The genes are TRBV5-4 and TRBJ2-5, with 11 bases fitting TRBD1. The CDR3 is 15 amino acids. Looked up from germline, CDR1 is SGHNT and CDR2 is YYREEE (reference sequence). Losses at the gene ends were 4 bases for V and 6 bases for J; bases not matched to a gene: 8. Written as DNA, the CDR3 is TGTGCCAGCAGCGCGGGGACAGGGGGAAAAAAGACCCAGTACTTC. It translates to CASSAGTGGKKTQYF.

CDR3 coding DNA: TGTGCCATCAGTGAGTCGAGTTCGGTTTTGCAGCCCCAGCATTTT. Encoded protein: CAISESSSVLQPQHF. V and J are TRBV10-3 and TRBJ1-5; D not certain. This CDR3 contains 15 residues. Trimming stripped 0 bases from V and 7 bases from J, with 13 bases between. In germline, CDR1 is ENHRY, CDR2 SYGVKD.

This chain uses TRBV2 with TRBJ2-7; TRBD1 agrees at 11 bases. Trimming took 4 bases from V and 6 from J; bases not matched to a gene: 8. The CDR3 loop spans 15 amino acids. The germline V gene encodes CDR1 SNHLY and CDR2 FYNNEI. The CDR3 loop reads CASSGLGQGAGEQYF. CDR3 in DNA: TGTGCCAGCAGTGGCCTCGGACAGGGGGCGGGCGAGCAGTACTTC.